This TCR beta chain was found in a study of early T cells in non-severe SARS-CoV-2 infection. Study context: RNA in bulk from unsorted whole blood was sequenced, and chains were unpaired.

The CDR3 is 13 residues long. The V and J ends lost 5 bases and 5 bases respectively, with 13 bases between them. Researchers attached unique molecular identifiers to individual cDNA molecules. Each CDR3 protein is one row after TCRdb ran MiXCR on the 5' RACE reads. Among tens of thousands of distinct CDR3 sequences listed, approximately 4% were seen once. This clonotype was detected ten times or more. Its specificity is unknown. Whole-study results and caveats: In VDJdb matching, anti-spike CD8 responses were favored while private and CD4 specificities went missing.

Input material: whole blood. This chain links TRBV12-3 or TRBV12-4 with TRBJ2-7; possibly TRBD2 for D (5 bases). This TCR was recovered from an adult who was a healthcare worker with PCR-confirmed SARS-CoV-2 infection or an uninfected control (not recorded which). CDR3 bases: TGTGCCAGCAGTACATCACTAGGAAACGAGCAGTACTTC. It is translated as CASSTSLGNEQYF.